These 14 T cell receptor beta chains share one sample of origin, sequenced in a study of identical twins. A single record per CDR3 protein comes from TCRdb applying MiXCR to the 5' RACE reads. The sample carries around 250,000 distinct CDR3 sequences, about 13% recorded once. Separately, the same data were catalogued under a study of yellow fever vaccine responses in identical twins.

Sequencing was done on a sample of memory (CD45RO+) T cells sorted from blood. Receptors originate from a woman aged 18 to 35 in good health.

V and J are TRBV7-9 and TRBJ2-3; D not resolved. V gave up 4 bases and J gave up 7 bases, with 6 bases separating them. This CDR3 has 11 amino acids. Looked up from germline, CDR1 is SEHNR and CDR2 is FQNEAQ (reference sequence). The CDR3 protein is CASSSENTQYF. The CDR3 DNA is TGTGCCAGCAGCTCTGAAAATACGCAGTATTTT.

This sequence joins TRBV12-3 or TRBV12-4 and TRBJ2-7; D is perhaps TRBD1 or TRBD2 (5 bases each). V lost 4 bases and J 3 bases, leaving 10 bases between the germline ends. The CDR3 totals 13 residues. The CDR3 DNA is TGTGCCAGCAGTTGGGACCGTCACTACGAGCAGTACTTC. Its protein product is CASSWDRHYEQYF.

The V call is TRBV20-1, the J call TRBJ2-1, with 12 bases aligning to TRBD2. CDR3 length equals 16 residues. The germline V gene has CDR1 DFQATT and CDR2 SNEGSKA (reference sequence). Trimming cost V 0 bases and J 9 bases; bases outside gene matches: 9. This CDR3 reads CSARESSGRATSEQFF. The CDR3 DNA reads as TGCAGTGCTAGAGAATCTAGCGGGAGGGCGACGTCTGAGCAGTTCTTC.

This clonotype has a handful of counts. The chain couples TRBV20-1 to TRBJ2-2; unclear D gene. CDR3 size: 14 residues. Between the trimmed V and J ends, which lost 3 bases and 5 bases, there was a span of 13 bases. Germline V gene data show CDR1 as DFQATT and CDR2 as SNEGSKA (reference sequence). The CDR3 coding sequence is TGCAGTGCTAGGAGGCAGGATATGACCGGGGAGCTGTTTTTT. This translates into CSARRQDMTGELFF.

This clonotype appeared a few times. The CDR3 DNA reads as TGCGCCAGCAGCTCCCCCCGGACTAGCGGGGGGGTACAGAATGAGCAGTTCTTC. It yields the protein CASSSPRTSGGVQNEQFF. The rearrangement uses TRBV5-1 and TRBJ2-1; 15 bases agree with TRBD2. Trimming at V came to 3 bases and at J to 7 bases, leaving 11 bases not matched to a gene. CDR1 is SGHRS, CDR2 YFSETQ, per germline. This CDR3 is 18 amino acids long.

In its sample, this clonotype was seen many times. The rearrangement uses TRBV7-2 and TRBJ1-5, with D perhaps matching TRBD1 (5 bases). Germline CDR1 is SGHTA and CDR2 is FQGNSA. V dropped 2 bases and J dropped 2 bases, with 7 bases sitting between them. The CDR3 has 14 residues. Here the CDR3 reads CASSLSGGNQPQHF. As DNA, the CDR3 is TGTGCCAGCAGCTTATCGGGGGGCAATCAGCCCCAGCATTTT.

The CDR3 sequence is CAGMGRVQETQYF. CDR3 coding DNA: TGTGCCGGAATGGGCAGAGTCCAAGAGACCCAGTACTTC. This sequence joins TRBV19 and TRBJ2-5; D is ambiguous. Looked up from germline, CDR1 is LNHDA and CDR2 is SQIVND (reference sequence). This CDR3 has 13 residues. The V end was cut by 11 bases, the J end by 1 base, with 14 bases between.

The J gene is TRBJ1-1, the V gene TRBV7-8, with D perhaps TRBD1 (5 bases). Trimming removed 5 bases from V and 6 bases from J, with 19 bases in between. Germline CDR1 SGHVS, CDR2 FQNEAQ. The CDR3 has 15 residues. CDR3 amino acids: CASSSQAGTSAEAFF. CDR3 bases: TGTGCCAGCAGCAGCCAGGCTGGGACTAGTGCTGAAGCTTTCTTT. Based on the CDR3 plus reference TRBV7-8 and TRBJ1-1, the full variable domain is GAGVSQSPRYKVAKRGQDVALRCDPISGHVSLFWYQQALGQGPEFLTYFQNEAQLDKSGLPSDRFFAERPEGSVSTLKIQRTQQEDSAVYLCASSSQAGTSAEAFFGQGTRLTVV.

The V gene is TRBV28, the J gene TRBJ2-7, with D tentatively TRBD1 (8 bases). Trimming took 5 bases from V and 2 from J, leaving 16 bases between them. Germline values: CDR1 MDHEN, CDR2 SYDVKM. The CDR3 totals 15 residues. The CDR3 sequence is CASSVGGTGPYEQYF. The CDR3 nucleotides read TGTGCCAGCAGTGTGGGGGGGACAGGTCCCTACGAGCAGTACTTC.

This clonotype was seen repeatedly, ten times or more. The rearrangement uses TRBV20-1 and TRBJ2-3, with 10 bases lining up with TRBD1. V was clipped by 3 bases and J by 2 bases; unmatched bases: 11. Per germline, CDR1 DFQATT and CDR2 SNEGSKA (reference sequence). The CDR3 spans 17 residues. The CDR3 sequence: CSASDGTGDTYTDTQYF. The CDR3 nucleotides are TGCAGTGCTAGTGACGGGACAGGGGATACTTACACAGATACGCAGTATTTT.

In its sample, this clonotype was seen many times. This chain connects TRBV5-1 to TRBJ2-1, with a weak D call TRBD2 (6 bases). The length of the CDR3 is 16 residues. The germline V gene has CDR1 SGHRS and CDR2 YFSETQ. V lost 0 bases and J lost 4, with 14 bases in between. CDR3: CASSLVGGAVYNEQFF. CDR3 nucleotide sequence: TGCGCCAGCAGCTTGGTCGGGGGTGCGGTGTACAATGAGCAGTTCTTC.

This clonotype came up a few times. The chain joins TRBV7-9 to TRBJ2-5; D remains ambiguous. Trimming removed 0 bases at V and 1 base at J, with 6 bases between. From germline, CDR1 is SEHNR and CDR2 FQNEAQ (reference sequence). This CDR3 is built from 14 residues. The CDR3 is CASSLALSQETQYF. DNA for the CDR3: TGTGCCAGCAGCTTAGCTTTGTCCCAAGAGACCCAGTACTTC.

This clonotype has a count of ten or more. The chain employs TRBV28 and TRBJ1-2; D is perhaps TRBD1 (6 bases). This CDR3 region has 12 residues. Trimming shortened V by 6 bases and J by 8 bases, and 13 bases separated the two germline ends. Looked up from germline, CDR1 is MDHEN and CDR2 is SYDVKM. This CDR3 is CASRGGGSGYTF. The CDR3 DNA sequence: TGTGCCAGCAGAGGGGGTGGAAGCGGCTACACCTTC.

The rearrangement links TRBV5-1 to TRBJ2-3; D gene ambiguous. The CDR3 runs 14 residues. With 0 bases removed from V and 0 bases from J, the gap between germline ends came to 5 bases. Germline CDR1 and CDR2: SGHRS and YFSETQ. CDR3 bases: TGCGCCAGCAGCTTGGCAGATAGCACAGATACGCAGTATTTT. As protein: CASSLADSTDTQYF.